This is a list of T cell receptor beta chains from one sample in a study of blood T cell repertoires in COVID-19. Generated by immunoSEQ multiplex PCR, the TCRdb table keeps only in-frame clones and is missing some. The data show some 150,000 clones, roughly 86% seen once. Sequences were obtained from peripheral blood. These receptors all come from a woman in her forties or fifties with acute or convalescent COVID-19. The CDR3 runs from the conserved cysteine through the conserved F or W. A D gene is named only where the DNA matches it firmly. Size tells how often a clone was seen (once, few, many) or the class of an expanded clone, and some rows leave it out.

TRBV29-1	few	13	TRBD1	TRBJ1-1	CSVNRGLNTEAFF	TGCAGCGTGAACAGGGGGTTGAACACTGAAGCTTTCTTT
TRBV18	-	17	-	TRBJ1-6	CASSPSAGQREDSPLHF	TGTGCCAGCTCACCCTCGGCAGGGCAACGGGAGGATTCACCCCTCCACTTT
TRBV12-3/TRBV12-4	-	11	-	TRBJ1-1	CASRENTEAFF	TGTGCCAGTAGAGAGAACACTGAAGCTTTCTTT
TRBV5-8	few	15	-	TRBJ1-5	CASSLSQYSNQPQHF	TGTGCCAGCAGCTTGAGCCAATATAGCAATCAGCCCCAGCATTTT
TRBV4-2	-	14	-	TRBJ2-4	CASSQPRRDNIQYF	TGTGCCAGCAGCCAACCCAGGCGAGACAACATTCAGTACTTC
TRBV27	-	15	TRBD1	TRBJ1-5	CASSRQGESNQPQHF	TGTGCCAGCAGTCGACAGGGTGAAAGCAATCAGCCCCAGCATTTT
TRBV5-1	-	14	-	TRBJ2-1	CASSLEAQTDEQFF	TGCGCCAGCAGCCTAGAGGCCCAGACCGATGAGCAGTTCTTC
TRBV11-3	-	17	TRBD2	TRBJ2-1	CASSLYGGAGRGNEQFF	TGTGCCAGCAGCTTATACGGTGGAGCGGGAAGGGGCAATGAGCAGTTCTTC
TRBV21-1	-	12	-	TRBJ1-2	CASSKEGAGYTF	TGTGCCAGCAGCAAAGAGGGGGCTGGCTACACCTTC
TRBV6-5	-	14	-	TRBJ1-1	CASSYSIRVSEAFF	TGTGCCAGCAGTTACTCGATTAGAGTTAGTGAAGCTTTCTTT
TRBV7-9	-	14	-	TRBJ1-2	CASRSYRSNYGYTF	TGTGCCAGCAGGTCCTACAGGAGTAACTATGGCTACACCTTC
TRBV5-1	-	16	-	TRBJ2-1	CASSSHGDNDYNEQFF	TGCGCCAGCAGCTCCCATGGGGACAACGACTACAATGAGCAGTTCTTC
TRBV9	-	14	-	TRBJ2-2	CASSVKRDTGELFF	TGTGCCAGCAGCGTAAAGAGGGACACCGGGGAGCTGTTTTTT
TRBV9	-	17	TRBD2	TRBJ2-1	CASSPRLAGSDYNEQFF	TGTGCCAGCAGCCCCCGACTAGCGGGGTCGGACTACAATGAGCAGTTCTTC
TRBV29-1	-	13	-	TRBJ2-4	CSVGSSGKNIQYF	TGCAGCGTTGGGTCCAGTGGCAAAAACATTCAGTACTTC
TRBV18	-	14	TRBD2	TRBJ2-7	CASSPGTRAYEQYF	TGTGCCAGCTCACCCGGGACTAGGGCCTACGAGCAGTACTTC
TRBV2	-	16	TRBD2	TRBJ2-1	CASSEDPLAAHNEQFF	TGTGCCAGCAGTGAAGATCCACTAGCGGCACACAATGAGCAGTTCTTC
TRBV12-3/TRBV12-4	-	13	TRBD1	TRBJ1-4	CASSFGQGEKLFF	TGTGCCAGCAGTTTCGGACAGGGAGAAAAACTGTTTTTT
TRBV6-5	-	13	TRBD1	TRBJ1-2	CATVRGTGGDYTF	TGTGCCACGGTCCGGGGGACAGGGGGCGACTACACCTTC
TRBV5-6	-	13	-	TRBJ2-2	CASSSGVTGELFF	TGTGCCAGCAGTTCGGGGGTCACCGGGGAGCTGTTTTTT
TRBV2	-	15	TRBD1	TRBJ2-1	CATTTGTGLDNEQFF	TGTGCCACAACGACCGGGACAGGGTTGGACAATGAGCAGTTCTTC
TRBV6-6	-	15	TRBD1	TRBJ1-1	CASSYGTGRTTEAFF	TGTGCCAGCAGTTACGGGACAGGCCGAACAACTGAAGCTTTCTTT
TRBV7-7	-	15	-	TRBJ2-5	CASSLNPQGQETQYF	TGTGCCAGCAGCTTAAATCCCCAGGGGCAAGAGACCCAGTACTTC
TRBV7-2	once	15	TRBD1	TRBJ2-3	CASSSGQGPTDTQYF	TGTGCCAGCAGCTCAGGACAGGGACCAACAGATACGCAGTATTTT
TRBV6-4	-	13	-	TRBJ1-1	CASKQRLNTEAFF	TGTGCCAGCAAGCAGCGGCTGAACACTGAAGCTTTCTTT
TRBV6-5	-	15	TRBD1	TRBJ1-2	CASSLEGTGTKGYTF	TGTGCCAGCAGCCTCGAGGGGACAGGGACGAAAGGCTACACCTTC
TRBV5-1	-	14	-	TRBJ2-1	CASSFGDGTGDRFF	-
TRBV28	-	15	TRBD1	TRBJ1-2	CASGGSGGAGYGYTF	TGTGCCAGCGGGGGGTCAGGGGGCGCAGGCTATGGCTACACCTTC
TRBV28	once	16	TRBD1	TRBJ1-1	CASSLPQGQLYTEAFF	TGTGCCAGCAGTTTACCTCAGGGACAGTTATACACTGAAGCTTTCTTT
TRBV5-1	few	15	-	TRBJ1-5	CASSLEPGGNQPQHF	TGCGCCAGCAGCTTGGAGCCCGGGGGCAATCAGCCCCAGCATTTT
TRBV20-1	-	10	-	TRBJ2-5	CSASEETQYF	TGCAGTGCCAGCGAAGAGACCCAGTACTTC
TRBV5-4	-	17	TRBD1	TRBJ1-2	CASSLERVGGKVYGYTF	TGTGCCAGCAGCTTGGAGCGGGTAGGGGGCAAGGTATATGGCTACACCTTC
TRBV7-2	-	13	-	TRBJ2-7	CASRISGTYEQYF	TGTGCCAGCAGAATATCAGGAACCTACGAGCAGTACTTC
TRBV18	once	15	TRBD1	TRBJ1-6	CASSTRTGDNSPLHF	TGTGCCAGCTCAACACGGACAGGGGATAATTCACCCCTCCACTTT
TRBV11-3	-	16	TRBD2	TRBJ2-5	CASSKNGLAGKETQYF	TGTGCCAGCAGTAAAAATGGACTAGCGGGGAAAGAGACCCAGTACTTC
TRBV18	-	17	TRBD2	TRBJ2-2	CASSPREDIANTGELFF	TGTGCCAGCTCACCGCGGGAGGACATAGCGAACACCGGGGAGCTGTTTTTT
TRBV18	-	14	-	TRBJ2-7	CASSPPAGTYEQYF	TGTGCCAGCTCACCACCCGCAGGGACCTACGAGCAGTACTTC
TRBV2	-	17	TRBD1	TRBJ1-2	CASSALGQGAAGYGYTF	TGTGCCAGCAGTGCCTTGGGACAGGGGGCGGCAGGCTACGGCTACACCTTC
TRBV7-9	-	14	TRBD2	TRBJ2-7	CASSSSPAGGEQYF	TGTGCCAGCAGCTCTAGCCCAGCGGGAGGGGAGCAGTACTTC
TRBV5-1	-	16	-	TRBJ1-2	CASSLGNTLLGDGYTF	TGCGCCAGCAGCTTGGGCAACACCTTGCTCGGGGATGGCTACACCTTC
TRBV9	-	15	TRBD2	TRBJ2-7	CASSVTSGTVYEQYF	TGTGCCAGCAGCGTTACTAGCGGGACGGTCTACGAGCAGTACTTC
TRBV5-4	-	16	-	TRBJ1-2	CASSLVPARGGYGYTF	TGTGCCAGCAGCTTGGTGCCCGCCAGGGGCGGCTATGGCTACACCTTC
TRBV19	-	18	TRBD2	TRBJ2-2	CASSIGLRAAGGPGELFF	TGTGCCAGTAGTATAGGATTGAGGGCTGCGGGAGGGCCCGGGGAGCTGTTTTTT
TRBV5-1	-	15	-	TRBJ1-4	CASSLDAGANGKLFF	TGCGCCAGCAGCTTGGATGCAGGGGCGAATGGAAAACTGTTTTTT
TRBV5-6	-	16	TRBD1	TRBJ1-4	CASSSNRDSVNEKLFF	TGTGCCAGCAGCTCTAACCGGGACAGCGTTAATGAAAAACTGTTTTTT
TRBV7-3	-	16	TRBD2	TRBJ2-3	CASSLTAGGHADTQYF	TGTGCCAGCAGCTTAACAGCGGGGGGGCACGCAGATACGCAGTATTTT
TRBV18	once	12	-	TRBJ2-1	CASSPQGWEQFF	TGTGCCAGCTCACCGCAGGGTTGGGAGCAGTTCTTC
TRBV5-4	-	12	-	TRBJ1-2	CASSPGTSGYTF	TGTGCCAGCAGCCCGGGAACAAGTGGCTACACCTTC
TRBV6-6	-	11	-	TRBJ2-1	CASTKAAEQFF	TGTGCCAGCACCAAGGCGGCTGAGCAGTTCTTC
TRBV21-1	-	16	-	TRBJ2-7	CASSKVLAGISYEQYF	TGTGCCAGCAGCAAAGTTCTGGCAGGCATCTCCTACGAGCAGTACTTC
TRBV19	-	14	TRBD1	TRBJ2-7	CASSIDTGAGEQYF	TGTGCCAGTAGTATAGATACAGGGGCTGGGGAGCAGTACTTC